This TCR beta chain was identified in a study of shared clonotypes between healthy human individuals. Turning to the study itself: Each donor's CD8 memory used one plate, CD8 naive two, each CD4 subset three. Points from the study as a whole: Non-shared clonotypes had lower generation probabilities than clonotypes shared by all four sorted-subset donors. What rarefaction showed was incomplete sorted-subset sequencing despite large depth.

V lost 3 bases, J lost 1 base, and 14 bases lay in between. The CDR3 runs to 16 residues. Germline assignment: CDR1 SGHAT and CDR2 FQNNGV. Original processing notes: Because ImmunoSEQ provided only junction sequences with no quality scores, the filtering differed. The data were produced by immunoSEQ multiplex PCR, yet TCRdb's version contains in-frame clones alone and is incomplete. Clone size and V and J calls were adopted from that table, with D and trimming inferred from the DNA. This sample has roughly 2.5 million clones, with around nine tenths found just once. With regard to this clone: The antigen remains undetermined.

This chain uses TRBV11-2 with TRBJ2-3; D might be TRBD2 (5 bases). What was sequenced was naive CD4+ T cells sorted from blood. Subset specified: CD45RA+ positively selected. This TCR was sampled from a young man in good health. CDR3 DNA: TGTGCCAGCAGCTTTAGGGCTAGCCGCGGCACAGATACGCAGTATTTT. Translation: CASSFRASRGTDTQYF. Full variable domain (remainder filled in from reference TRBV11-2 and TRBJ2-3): EAGVAQSPRYKIIEKRQSVAFWCNPISGHATLYWYQQILGQGPKLLIQFQNNGVVDDSQLPKDRFSAERLKGVDSTLKIQPAKLEDSAVYLCASSFRASRGTDTQYFGPGTRLTVL.